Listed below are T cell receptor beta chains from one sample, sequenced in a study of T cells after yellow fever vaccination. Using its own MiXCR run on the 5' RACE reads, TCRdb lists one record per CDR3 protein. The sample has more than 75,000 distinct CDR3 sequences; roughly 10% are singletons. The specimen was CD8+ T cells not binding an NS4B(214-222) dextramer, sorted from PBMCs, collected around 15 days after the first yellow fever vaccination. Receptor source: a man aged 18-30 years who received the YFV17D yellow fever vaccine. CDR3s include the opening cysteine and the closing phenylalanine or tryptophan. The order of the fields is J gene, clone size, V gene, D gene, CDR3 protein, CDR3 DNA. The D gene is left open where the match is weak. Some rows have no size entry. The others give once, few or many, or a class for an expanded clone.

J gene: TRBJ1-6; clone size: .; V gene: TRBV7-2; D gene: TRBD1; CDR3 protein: CASSFGQGNSPLHF; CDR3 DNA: TGTGCCAGCAGCTTTGGACAGGGTAATTCACCCCTCCACTTT
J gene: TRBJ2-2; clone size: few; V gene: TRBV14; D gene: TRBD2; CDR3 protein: CASSQLKRLAGDTGELFF; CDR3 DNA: TGTGCCAGCAGCCAGCTTAAGAGACTAGCGGGGGACACCGGGGAGCTGTTTTTT
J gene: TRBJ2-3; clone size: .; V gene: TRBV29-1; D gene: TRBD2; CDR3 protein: CSVELVERGAPDTQYF; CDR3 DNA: TGCAGCGTTGAGTTGGTGGAGCGGGGGGCCCCAGATACGCAGTATTTT
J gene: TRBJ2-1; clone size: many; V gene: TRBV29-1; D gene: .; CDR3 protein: CSVIPEDNEQFF; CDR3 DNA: TGCAGCGTTATTCCAGAAGACAATGAGCAGTTCTTC
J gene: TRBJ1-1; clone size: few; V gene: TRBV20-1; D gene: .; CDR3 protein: CSATPFSANTEAFF; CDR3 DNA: TGCAGTGCTACCCCCTTCAGTGCGAACACTGAAGCTTTCTTT
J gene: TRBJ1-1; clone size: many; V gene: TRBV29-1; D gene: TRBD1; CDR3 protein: CSVSGQGVSEAFF; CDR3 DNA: TGCAGCGTTTCGGGACAGGGCGTCTCTGAAGCTTTCTTT
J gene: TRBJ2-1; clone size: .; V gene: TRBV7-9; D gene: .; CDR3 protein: CASSLSEYGPNEQFF; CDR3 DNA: TGTGCCAGCAGCTTATCTGAGTACGGGCCCAATGAGCAGTTCTTC
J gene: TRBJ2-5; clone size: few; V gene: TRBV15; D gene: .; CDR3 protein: CATSRRTGSATQYF; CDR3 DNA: TGTGCCACCAGCAGGAGGACGGGTTCGGCGACCCAGTACTTC
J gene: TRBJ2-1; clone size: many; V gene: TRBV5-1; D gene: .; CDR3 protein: CASSLGTGNEQFF; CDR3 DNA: TGTGCCAGCAGTCTGGGGACTGGCAATGAGCAGTTCTTC
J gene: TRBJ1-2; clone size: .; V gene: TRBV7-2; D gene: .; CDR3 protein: CASSLRSAGGYTF; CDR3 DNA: TGTGCCAGCAGCTTAAGGTCGGCGGGGGGCTACACCTTC
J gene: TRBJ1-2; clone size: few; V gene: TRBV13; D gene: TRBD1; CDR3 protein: CASSKDRDGYTF; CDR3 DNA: TGTGCCAGCAGTAAAGACAGGGATGGCTACACCTTC
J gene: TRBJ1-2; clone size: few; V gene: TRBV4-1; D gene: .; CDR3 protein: CASSQVAGGAYGYTF; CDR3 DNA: TGCGCCAGCAGCCAAGTCGCGGGGGGCGCGTATGGCTACACCTTC
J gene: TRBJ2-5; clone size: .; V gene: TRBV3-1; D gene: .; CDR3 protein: CASSRSGEETQYF; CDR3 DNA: TGTGCCAGCAGCCGTTCGGGCGAGGAGACCCAGTACTTC
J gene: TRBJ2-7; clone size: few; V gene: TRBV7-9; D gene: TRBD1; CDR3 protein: CASSSDRIYEQYF; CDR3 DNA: TGTGCCAGCAGCTCGGACAGGATCTACGAGCAGTACTTC
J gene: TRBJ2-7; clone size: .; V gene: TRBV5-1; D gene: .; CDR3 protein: CASSLVGGYEQYF; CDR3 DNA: TGCGCCAGCAGCTTGGTCGGGGGCTACGAGCAGTACTTC
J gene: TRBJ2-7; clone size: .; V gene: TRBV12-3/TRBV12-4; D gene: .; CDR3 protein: CASSFTSYVQYF; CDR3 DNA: TGTGCCAGCAGTTTTACCTCCTACGTGCAGTACTTC
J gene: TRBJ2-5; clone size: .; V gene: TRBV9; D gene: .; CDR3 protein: CASSDPRGDSETQYF; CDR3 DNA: TGTGCCAGCAGCGACCCCCGCGGAGACTCGGAGACCCAGTACTTC
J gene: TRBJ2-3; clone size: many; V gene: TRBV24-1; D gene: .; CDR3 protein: CATSDSTTISTDTQYF; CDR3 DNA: TGTGCCACCAGTGATTCGACGACTATATCCACAGATACGCAGTATTTT
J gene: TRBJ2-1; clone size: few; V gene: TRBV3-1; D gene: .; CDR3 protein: CASSQPGYNEQFF; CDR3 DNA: TGTGCCAGCAGCCAACCCGGGTACAATGAGCAGTTCTTC
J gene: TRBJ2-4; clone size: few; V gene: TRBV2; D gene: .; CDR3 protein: CASTWSKNIQYF; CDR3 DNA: TGTGCCAGCACCTGGTCCAAAAACATTCAGTACTTC
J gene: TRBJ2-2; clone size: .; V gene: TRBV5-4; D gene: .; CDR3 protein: CASGVLGTGELFF; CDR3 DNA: TGTGCCAGCGGCGTCTTAGGGACCGGGGAGCTGTTTTTT
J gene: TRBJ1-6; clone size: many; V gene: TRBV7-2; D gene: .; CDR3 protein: CASSLGQGVSPLHF; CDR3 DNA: TGTGCCAGCAGTTTAGGGCAAGGAGTCTCACCCCTCCACTTT
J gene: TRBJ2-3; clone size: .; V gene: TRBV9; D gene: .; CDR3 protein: CASSVYRLSTDTQYF; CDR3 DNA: TGTGCCAGCAGCGTCTACAGGTTGAGCACAGATACGCAGTATTTT
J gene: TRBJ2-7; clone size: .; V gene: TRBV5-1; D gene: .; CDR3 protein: CASSLEGDEQYF; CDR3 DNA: TGCGCCAGCAGCTTGGAAGGGGATGAGCAGTACTTC
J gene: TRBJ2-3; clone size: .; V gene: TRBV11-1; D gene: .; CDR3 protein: CASSSTRLGGKATDTQYF; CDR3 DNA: TGTGCCAGCAGCTCGACACGGCTGGGGGGCAAAGCCACAGATACGCAGTATTTT
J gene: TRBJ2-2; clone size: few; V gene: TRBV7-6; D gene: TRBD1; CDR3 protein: CASSPRTGVHTGELFF; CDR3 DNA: TGTGCCAGCAGCCCGCGGACAGGGGTTCACACCGGGGAGCTGTTTTTT
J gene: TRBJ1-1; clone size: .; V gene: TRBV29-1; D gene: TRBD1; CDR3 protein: CRGVPAGQESTEAFF; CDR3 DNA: TGCAGGGGGGTCCCTGCGGGACAGGAGAGCACTGAAGCTTTCTTT